The 8 T cell receptor beta chains listed next were all sequenced from one sample in a study of molecular identifiers for immune sequencing clone quantification. In TCRdb, the PCR reads were re-called with MiXCR into one record per CDR3 protein. The sample lists around 480,000 distinct CDR3 sequences, around 23% occurring once. The material sequenced was naive CD8+ T cells from blood, with Jurkat cell RNA spiked in. This sample's subset: FACS-sorted CD8+CD4-CCR7+CD45RA+ naive T cells. These receptors all stem from a human donor in good health. Some libraries in this study had Jurkat cell RNA spiked in.

On this clonotype itself: Given a much more abundant clone one base away, this may be a read error. V gene TRBV6-2 or TRBV6-3 combines with J gene TRBJ2-6; D might be TRBD1 (5 bases). Germline loops: CDR1 MNHEY, CDR2 SVGEGT. The CDR3 is 16 amino acids. DNA for the CDR3: TGTGCCAGCAGATTTGATGGTAACTCTGGGGCCAACGTCATGACTTTC. Translated, it gives CASRFDGNSGANVMTF.

This clonotype has only a few counts. The rearrangement joins TRBV3-1 to TRBJ1-5, with 9 bases matching TRBD1. V lost 4 bases and J lost 7; bases outside the gene matches: 8. This CDR3 contains 15 residues. The V gene's germline CDR1 is LGHDT and CDR2 YNNKEL (reference sequence). The CDR3 is CASSLDRGYEQPQHF. The CDR3 DNA follows: TGTGCCAGCAGCCTAGACAGGGGGTACGAACAGCCCCAGCATTTT.

For this clonotype: The germline gene is not matched at one end of the junction; a read error may be the cause. DNA for the CDR3: TGCGCCAGCAGCCAAGGTTTCCCCGAGGTTAACAATGCGCAGTTCTTC. It encodes CASSQGFPEVNNAQFF. The rearrangement uses TRBV4-1 and TRBJ2-1, with no clear D. This CDR3 contains 16 residues. In germline, CDR1 is MGHRA, CDR2 YSYEKL.

At least ten counts were recorded for this clonotype. V gene TRBV7-9 combines with J gene TRBJ2-5; possibly TRBD2 for D (5 bases). The CDR3 totals 13 residues. V dropped 8 bases and J dropped 2 bases, with 12 bases sitting between them. Germline V gene lookup returns CDR1 SEHNR and CDR2 FQNEAQ (reference sequence). The CDR3 sequence is CASVLGLQETQYF. The CDR3 DNA sequence: TGTGCCAGCGTACTAGGCCTACAAGAGACCCAGTACTTC.

This clonotype was counted at least ten times. V gene TRBV6-2 or TRBV6-3 combines with J gene TRBJ1-1, with D possibly TRBD1 on 5 matching bases. From germline, CDR1 is MNHEY and CDR2 SVGEGT. The CDR3 totals 15 residues. Trimming pared 5 bases from V and 0 bases from J, leaving 13 bases between. The CDR3 sequence is CASSPHGHMNTEAFF. The CDR3 DNA sequence: TGTGCCAGCAGTCCCCACGGACATATGAACACTGAAGCTTTCTTT.

In regard to this clonotype: This may be a read error: a much more frequent sequence differs by one nucleotide. This chain's CDR3 is CASSLTYNNQPQHF. The DNA of the CDR3 is TGTGCCAGCAGCCTTACTTATAACAATCAGCCCCAGCATTTT. J is TRBJ1-5 and V is TRBV7-9; D not resolved. This CDR3 spans 14 amino acids. The V end was cut by 5 bases, the J end by 3 bases, with 11 bases between. The germline CDR1 and CDR2 sequences are SEHNR and FQNEAQ (reference sequence).

As to this clonotype: One base away lies a much larger clone, so this may be a sequencing read error. This CDR3 fails to terminate in the conserved phenylalanine or tryptophan, so it likely reflects a read error. This rearrangement joins TRBV7-2 to TRBJ2-3; tentatively, D is TRBD2 (6 bases). Trimming shortened V by 3 bases and J by 5 bases, and 24 bases separated the two germline ends. This CDR3 is built from 18 residues. Germline CDR1 reads SGHTA; CDR2 reads FQGNSA. In DNA form, the CDR3 reads TGTGCCAGCAGCTTCGACCTCCGGTCCGGGAGTCCTGGAGATACGCAGTATCTT. It encodes CASSFDLRSGSPGDTQYL.

CDR3 nucleotide sequence: TGCAGTGCTCTCTGGGGGGCAGATACGCAGTATTTT. It encodes CSALWGADTQYF. The chain has TRBV20-1 and TRBJ2-3; tentatively, D is TRBD2 (6 bases). Trimming removed 5 bases from V and 4 bases from J, with 10 bases in between. This CDR3 is built from 12 residues. Germline CDR1 DFQATT, CDR2 SNEGSKA (reference sequence).